The 24 T cell receptor beta chains below come from one sample, sequenced in a study of T-cell memory formation after mild COVID-19. Each CDR3 protein gets one entry after TCRdb re-called the 5' RACE reads with MiXCR. The sample has 290,000 or so distinct CDR3 sequences, roughly a fifth seen once; the top ten hold roughly 21%. Material for sequencing was PBMCs or a T cell subset sorted from them (not recorded which). The source is a man aged 18 to 35 who had mild COVID-19 (a few samples of this study predate the infection). Cell type and time point are not known.

The chain recombines TRBV5-1 with TRBJ1-1; 7 bases line up with TRBD1. J was trimmed by 0 bases and V by 1 base; bases with no gene match: 6. CDR1 is SGHRS, CDR2 YFSETQ, per germline. This CDR3 has 16 amino acids. CDR3 nucleotides: TGCGCCAGCAGCTTGCCCCGGGACAGCCTGAACACTGAAGCTTTCTTT. As protein: CASSLPRDSLNTEAFF.

This clonotype has more than one count but fewer than ten. The chain recombines TRBV20-1 with TRBJ2-5; 7 nucleotides align to TRBD1. The trim removed 7 bases at V and 3 bases at J, leaving 11 bases unmatched. The CDR3 has 14 residues. Germline CDR1 is DFQATT and CDR2 is SNEGSKA (reference sequence). The CDR3 spells CSGGDRVIKETQYF. In DNA, the CDR3 is TGCAGTGGCGGAGACAGGGTGATAAAAGAGACCCAGTACTTC.

This clonotype has only a few counts. The V call is TRBV7-9, the J call TRBJ1-2; D ambiguous. The CDR3 extends over 15 amino acids. In germline, CDR1 is SEHNR, CDR2 FQNEAQ (reference sequence). The ends were cut back, 5 bases at V and 4 bases at J, with 17 bases in the middle. DNA for the CDR3: TGTGCCAGCAGCCCCTCGGCATGGCTACTCTATGGCTACACCTTC. It encodes CASSPSAWLLYGYTF.

The V and J genes are TRBV12-3 or TRBV12-4 and TRBJ2-3; a weak D match, TRBD2 (5 bases). This CDR3 is 15 amino acids long. Trimming removed 5 bases from V and 0 bases from J, with 12 bases in between. The CDR3 nucleotides read TGTGCCAGCAGTCCCCGCCGGACTAGCACAGATACGCAGTATTTT. This translates into CASSPRRTSTDTQYF.

The table lists this clonotype with a few counts. The chain recombines TRBV11-2 with TRBJ2-5; D gene uncertain. The germline CDR1 and CDR2 sequences are SGHAT and FQNNGV. Trimming cost V 5 bases and J 5 bases, with 9 bases left between them. This CDR3 has 12 residues. CDR3 nucleotide sequence: TGTGCCAGCAGCCTACCTATGGAGACCCAGTACTTC. Amino acids: CASSLPMETQYF.

The V gene is TRBV14, the J gene TRBJ1-5, with TRBD1 matching 7 bases. The CDR3 is 14 amino acids. The trim removed 2 bases at V and 5 bases at J, leaving 3 bases unmatched. Germline CDR1 is SGHDN and CDR2 is FVKESK. The CDR3 spells CASSQRQGHQPQHF. In DNA, the CDR3 is TGTGCCAGCAGCCAAAGACAGGGCCATCAGCCCCAGCATTTT.

This clonotype was counted a few times. The V gene is TRBV18, the J gene TRBJ2-7; D call uncertain. With 0 bases removed from V and 3 bases from J, the gap between germline ends came to 12 bases. CDR1 and CDR2 from the germline V gene are KGHSH and LQKENI. The CDR3 covers 15 residues. The CDR3 sequence is CASSPPDDHNYEQYF. The CDR3 region has the DNA TGTGCCAGCTCACCACCGGACGACCACAACTACGAGCAGTACTTC.

The sample holds a few counts of this clonotype. The chain links TRBV24-1 to TRBJ2-1, with D hard to call. The CDR3 covers 12 residues. Germline V lookup: CDR1 KGHDR, CDR2 SFDVKD. The germline V and J ends were trimmed by 0 bases and 11 bases, with 7 bases remaining between them. CDR3 DNA sequence: TGTGCCACCAGTGATTTGTCCACCAAGCAGTTCTTC. Amino acid sequence: CATSDLSTKQFF.

The chain joins TRBV6-1 to TRBJ2-5, with TRBD2 identical over 7 bases. This CDR3 is built from 13 residues. The trim removed 6 bases at V and 8 bases at J, leaving 9 bases unmatched. Germline V gene sequence: CDR1 MNHNS, CDR2 SASEGT. The CDR3 is CASSGGQRGTQYF. The DNA of the CDR3 is TGTGCCAGCAGCGGCGGTCAGCGGGGAACCCAGTACTTC.

This clonotype has only a few counts. V gene TRBV7-2 combines with J gene TRBJ1-4; maybe TRBD1 (6 bases). The CDR3 covers 15 residues. Germline assignment: CDR1 SGHTA and CDR2 FQGNSA. The V gene lost 5 bases and the J gene lost 0 bases, with 10 bases spanning the gap. The CDR3 sequence is CASSAYRATNEKLFF. The DNA of the CDR3 is TGTGCCAGCAGCGCATACAGGGCAACTAATGAAAAACTGTTTTTT.

V gene TRBV7-2 combines with J gene TRBJ2-5; 7 nucleotides agree with TRBD1. The CDR3 totals 13 residues. Germline values: CDR1 SGHTA, CDR2 FQGNSA. Trimming took 5 bases from V and 4 from J; bases not matched to a gene: 4. The CDR3 DNA is TGTGCCAGCAGCATGGGACAGCCAGAGACCCAGTACTTC. As protein: CASSMGQPETQYF.

V gene TRBV27 combines with J gene TRBJ2-5; tentative D call: TRBD2 (6 bases). The CDR3 runs 15 residues. Trimming cost V 0 bases and J 4 bases, with 12 bases left between them. Germline values: CDR1 MNHEY, CDR2 SMNVEV (reference sequence). The CDR3 DNA follows: TGTGCCAGCAGTTTATCGCTGACTAGTGGAGAGACCCAGTACTTC. It translates to CASSLSLTSGETQYF.

At least ten counts were recorded for this clonotype. The chain has TRBV5-1 and TRBJ2-1, with TRBD1 matching over 8 bases. The CDR3 contains 18 residues. V lost 4 bases, J lost 0 bases, and 12 bases stayed unmatched. Per the germline V gene, CDR1 is SGHRS and CDR2 is YFSETQ. The CDR3 bases are TGCGCCAGCAGCCACCCAACCGGACAGGGCTACTCCTACAATGAGCAGTTCTTC. The encoded protein is CASSHPTGQGYSYNEQFF.

The table lists this clonotype with a few counts. V and J are TRBV20-1 and TRBJ1-5; weak D call: TRBD1 (5 bases). Trimming left V 2 bases short and J 0 bases short, with 8 bases between. Germline V gives CDR1 DFQATT, CDR2 SNEGSKA (reference sequence). The length of the CDR3 is 14 residues. DNA for the CDR3: TGCAGTGCTAGACGGGGGAATAGCAATCAGCCCCAGCATTTT. Residues: CSARRGNSNQPQHF.

The chain is built from TRBV6-2 or TRBV6-3 and TRBJ1-5, with no clear D. The length of the CDR3 is 11 residues. V gave up 6 bases and J gave up 11 bases, with 11 bases separating them. The V gene's germline CDR1 is MNHEY and CDR2 SVGEGT. CDR3 sequence (DNA): TGTGCCAGCAGAGAGAAGCTGACCCAGCATTTT. Translated: CASREKLTQHF.

This clonotype turned up a few times. The chain uses TRBV29-1 and TRBJ1-2; tentative D call: TRBD1 (6 bases). Trimming left V 1 base short and J 7 bases short, with 19 bases between. This CDR3 spans 15 amino acids. Germline V gives CDR1 SQVTM, CDR2 ANQGSEA. The CDR3: CSVEVHEGGGGGYTF. CDR3 coding DNA: TGCAGCGTTGAAGTCCACGAAGGGGGAGGAGGTGGCTACACCTTC.

This clonotype turned up a few times. The CDR3 spells CASSLAGGSSYNSPLHF. The CDR3 DNA follows: TGCGCCAGCAGCTTGGCCGGGGGGAGCTCCTATAATTCACCCCTCCACTTT. The chain links TRBV5-1 to TRBJ1-6, with D maybe TRBD1 (5 bases). This CDR3 is built from 17 residues. Trimming removed 0 bases at V and 0 bases at J, with 10 bases between. Looked up from germline, CDR1 is SGHRS and CDR2 is YFSETQ.

This chain links TRBV7-2 with TRBJ2-7; a possible D gene is TRBD1 (6 bases). Germline V gives CDR1 SGHTA, CDR2 FQGNSA. The CDR3 is 18 amino acids. V lost 1 base and J 2 bases, leaving 21 bases between the germline ends. CDR3 nucleotides: TGTGCCAGCAGCTTAGTATCGACAGGCACGAAAATCACCTACGAGCAGTACGTC. Amino acid sequence: CASSLVSTGTKITYEQYV.

This clonotype was counted a few times. J is TRBJ1-1 and V is TRBV6-5; TRBD1 might be the D (5 bases). CDR1 and CDR2 (germline): MNHEY, SVGAGI. V was pared by 0 bases and J by 4 bases, with 12 bases between. The CDR3 is 15 residues long. CDR3 in DNA: TGTGCCAGCAGTTACTCGGGGGGACTAAGCACTGAAGCTTTCTTT. This sequence encodes CASSYSGGLSTEAFF.

The V gene is TRBV5-1, the J gene TRBJ2-7; 9 bases are shared with TRBD2. Germline assignment: CDR1 SGHRS and CDR2 YFSETQ. The CDR3 contains 16 residues. The junction had 9 bases not matched to a gene; V was cut back by 1 base and J by 4 bases. CDR3 bases: TGCGCCAGCAGCTTGTATGTAGCGGGGGCTCAATACGAGCAGTACTTC. Its protein product is CASSLYVAGAQYEQYF.

The CDR3 here is CASSSIIAGTGLYNEQFF. CDR3 DNA: TGTGCCAGCAGCTCGATCATTGCCGGGACAGGACTATACAATGAGCAGTTCTTC. The chain employs TRBV7-9 and TRBJ2-1; 8 bases are a match to TRBD1. Germline V gene sequence: CDR1 SEHNR, CDR2 FQNEAQ (reference sequence). The V gene end was trimmed by 4 bases and the J gene end by 4 bases; junction bases not matched to a gene: 15. This CDR3 is 18 amino acids long.

This chain joins TRBV10-3 and TRBJ2-1; TRBD2 matches 8 bases. V lost 10 bases, J lost 0 bases, and 5 bases stayed unmatched. The CDR3 is made up of 14 amino acids. CDR1 and CDR2 (germline): ENHRY, SYGVKD. The CDR3 loop reads CATFAGGSYNEQFF. DNA for the CDR3: TGTGCCACCTTTGCGGGGGGCTCCTACAATGAGCAGTTCTTC.

The chain has TRBV6-5 and TRBJ2-2, with TRBD1 matching over 9 bases. Trimming at V came to 6 bases and at J to 3 bases, leaving 8 bases not matched to a gene. The CDR3 has 16 amino acids. CDR1 and CDR2 (germline): MNHEY, SVGAGI. The DNA for the CDR3 is TGTGCCAGCAGGTCTGACAGGGGGGGGGACACCGGGGAGCTGTTTTTT. Protein sequence: CASRSDRGGDTGELFF.

The V gene is TRBV29-1, the J gene TRBJ2-4; no clear D gene. This CDR3 is 10 amino acids long. V was trimmed by 4 bases and J by 5 bases, leaving 3 bases between them. The germline CDR1 and CDR2 sequences are SQVTM and ANQGSEA. This CDR3 reads CSVGQNIQYF. The CDR3 bases are TGCAGCGTTGGCCAAAACATTCAGTACTTC.